The 21 T cell receptor beta chains below were found in one sample sequenced in a study of T-cell reconstitution after alpha-beta-depleted transplantation in children. Unique molecular identifiers were incorporated when the TCRbeta library was constructed. One entry per CDR3 protein, called by TCRdb with MiXCR from the PCR reads. The sample consists of about 300,000 distinct CDR3 sequences, over 9% of them appearing once. The sample in question was PBMCs, obtained before TCRalphabeta/CD19-depleted stem cell transplant. The source is a boy less than two years old with acute myeloid leukemia, due to receive a stem cell transplant.

This clonotype has only a few counts. This chain uses TRBV19 with TRBJ2-5, with 10 nucleotides matching TRBD1. Germline values: CDR1 LNHDA, CDR2 SQIVND (reference sequence). The CDR3 totals 15 residues. V lost 9 bases and J lost 4; bases outside the gene matches: 11. Here the CDR3 reads CASLMTGGDGETQYF. CDR3 bases: TGTGCCAGCCTAATGACAGGGGGCGATGGAGAGACCCAGTACTTC.

This clonotype occurred many times. V is TRBV20-1 and J is TRBJ1-6, with 7 bases that match TRBD1. CDR1 is DFQATT and CDR2 is SNEGSKA in the germline V gene (reference sequence). This CDR3 has 15 amino acids. The V gene end was trimmed by 5 bases and the J gene end by 2 bases; junction bases not matched to a gene: 6. CDR3 sequence reads: CSASYRGTYNSPLHF. For the CDR3, the DNA is TGCAGTGCTTCTTACAGGGGAACCTATAATTCACCCCTCCACTTT.

This clonotype was counted ten times or more. The genes are TRBV4-3 and TRBJ2-5; unclear D gene. V was trimmed by 0 bases and J by 1 base, leaving 6 bases between them. CDR3 length equals 14 residues. Germline V lookup: CDR1 LGHNA, CDR2 YSLEER. The CDR3 here is CASSQDAFQETQYF. The CDR3 coding sequence is TGCGCCAGCAGCCAAGACGCTTTCCAAGAGACCCAGTACTTC.

This clonotype appeared many times. This chain joins TRBV7-2 and TRBJ2-1; 8 bases match TRBD2. Looked up from germline, CDR1 is SGHTA and CDR2 is FQGNSA. The junction had 7 bases not matched to a gene; V was cut back by 1 base and J by 5 bases. The CDR3 consists of 16 residues. The CDR3 sequence: CASSLVVAGGNNEQFF. The CDR3 bases are TGTGCCAGCAGCTTAGTCGTTGCGGGGGGTAACAATGAGCAGTTCTTC.

This clonotype was counted a single time. Possible read error: a much larger clone is one base away. The CDR3 does not end in the conserved phenylalanine or tryptophan, so this is likely a read error. The chain employs TRBV12-3 or TRBV12-4 and TRBJ2-1; no clear D gene. V was trimmed by 1 base and J by 3 bases, leaving 4 bases between them. The CDR3 spans 13 residues. The CDR3 reads CASSLGNYNEQFL. The CDR3 region has the DNA TGTGCCAGCAGTTTAGGGAACTACAATGAGCAGTTCCTC.

This rearrangement joins TRBV28 to TRBJ2-3, with TRBD2 matching over 11 bases. This CDR3 has 16 residues. CDR1 is MDHEN and CDR2 is SYDVKM in the germline V gene. Trimming took 7 bases from V and 4 from J; bases not matched to a gene: 10. The chain's CDR3 is CASTLTSGGPADTQYF. DNA for the CDR3: TGTGCCAGCACCCTAACTAGCGGGGGACCCGCAGATACGCAGTATTTT. The complete variable domain, with remaining parts taken from reference TRBV28 and TRBJ2-3, reads DVKVTQSSRYLVKRTGEKVFLECVQDMDHENMFWYRQDPGLGLRLIYFSYDVKMKEKGDIPEGYSVSREKKERFSLILESASTNQTSMYLCASTLTSGGPADTQYFGPGTRLTVL.

This clonotype showed up many times. The rearrangement uses TRBV7-2 and TRBJ2-7; TRBD2 aligns across 9 bases. V lost 5 bases and J lost 4; bases outside the gene matches: 6. The germline CDR1 and CDR2 sequences are SGHTA and FQGNSA. The CDR3 extends over 14 amino acids. The CDR3 region is CASSQESGGYEQYF. CDR3 in DNA: TGTGCCAGCAGCCAAGAAAGCGGGGGGTACGAGCAGTACTTC.

As to this clonotype: A much larger clone is a single base away; this may be a read error. This CDR3 reads CASRDNEQSF. In nucleotides, the CDR3 is TGTGCCAGCAGAGACAATGAGCAGTCCTTC. The rearrangement uses TRBV6-6 and TRBJ2-1; no clear D gene. Germline-derived CDR1 and CDR2 are MNHNY and SVGAGI (reference sequence). The CDR3 is made up of 10 amino acids.

This clonotype was counted a few times. The DNA for the CDR3 is TGTGCCACCAGCAGAGTTTCGGCGCCAACTGAAGCTTTCTTT. Translated, it gives CATSRVSAPTEAFF. The rearrangement links TRBV15 to TRBJ1-1; D unresolved. V lost 1 base and J lost 5, with 11 bases in between. Germline V lookup: CDR1 LNHNV, CDR2 YYDKDF (reference sequence). CDR3 length: 14 amino acids.

This clonotype occurred a few times. The chain employs TRBV21-1 and TRBJ2-3. TRBV21-1 has pseudogene status. The CDR3 runs to 13 residues. CDR3 residues: CASREGRTDTQYF. The DNA for the CDR3 is TGTGCCAGCAGAGAAGGGAGGACAGATACGCAGTATTTT.

V is TRBV20-1 and J is TRBJ2-1, with D possibly TRBD2 on 6 matching bases. V shed 8 bases and J shed 0 bases, with 14 bases lying between them. From germline, CDR1 is DFQATT and CDR2 SNEGSKA (reference sequence). The CDR3 sequence is 14 residues long. DNA of the CDR3: TGCAGTAAACTCCCCGGGGGCTCCTACAATGAGCAGTTCTTC. This codes for CSKLPGGSYNEQFF.

This clonotype has a count of ten or more. The J gene is TRBJ2-3, the V gene TRBV7-9, with D unclear. The CDR3 covers 16 residues. Trimming removed 1 base from V and 0 bases from J, with 11 bases in between. Germline V gene data show CDR1 as SEHNR and CDR2 as FQNEAQ (reference sequence). The CDR3 loop reads CASSLGSFTSTDTQYF. The CDR3 nucleotides are TGTGCCAGCAGCTTAGGCTCCTTTACTAGCACAGATACGCAGTATTTT.

This clonotype appeared many times. V usage is TRBV28 and J usage is TRBJ2-1, with 8 bases fitting TRBD2. This CDR3 is built from 20 residues. Looked up from germline, CDR1 is MDHEN and CDR2 is SYDVKM. V shed 4 bases and J 5 bases; nucleotides not matched to a gene: 22. The CDR3: CASSSPMPLPREVLDNEQFF. In DNA form, the CDR3 reads TGTGCCAGCAGTTCCCCTATGCCCCTACCGCGGGAGGTTCTTGACAATGAGCAGTTCTTC.

This rearrangement joins TRBV10-3 to TRBJ2-5; TRBD2 is a possible D gene (5 bases). This CDR3 has 13 amino acids. Per germline, CDR1 ENHRY and CDR2 SYGVKD. The V and J ends lost 9 bases and 7 bases respectively, with 18 bases between them. CDR3 DNA: TGTGCCATAAAAGGGAATCGAGAGGGGACCCAGTACTTC. Residues: CAIKGNREGTQYF.

This clonotype was counted ten times or more. The rearrangement joins TRBV20-1 to TRBJ2-4, with D unresolved. Germline assignment: CDR1 DFQATT and CDR2 SNEGSKA (reference sequence). V was pared by 1 base and J by 3 bases, with 4 bases between. CDR3 length: 12 amino acids. CDR3 residues: CSARGNKNIQYF. Here the CDR3 DNA reads TGCAGTGCTAGAGGCAACAAAAACATTCAGTACTTC.

This clonotype was observed many times. The CDR3 loop reads CASSLRTGTGNTIYF. CDR3 nucleotide sequence: TGTGCCAGCAGTTTACGGACAGGGACAGGAAACACCATATATTTT. This chain joins TRBV28 and TRBJ1-3; 8 positions agree with TRBD1. With V trimmed by 2 bases and J by 4 bases, 4 bases remained unmatched. There are 15 residues in the CDR3. In germline, CDR1 is MDHEN, CDR2 SYDVKM.

The table lists this clonotype with a few counts. The V and J genes are TRBV4-3 and TRBJ2-5, with 7 bases that match TRBD2. CDR1 and CDR2 (germline): LGHNA, YSLEER. There are 17 residues in the CDR3. The junction had 8 bases not matched to a gene; V was cut back by 0 bases and J by 1 base. CDR3 in DNA: TGCGCCAGCAGCCAAGATTGGCTAGCGGAGATCCAAGAGACCCAGTACTTC. This translates into CASSQDWLAEIQETQYF.

On this clonotype itself: Since a much larger clone is just one base distant, this may be a read error. The chain recombines TRBV12-3 or TRBV12-4 with TRBJ2-7; D remains ambiguous. The CDR3 extends over 17 amino acids. Trimming left V 2 bases short and J 2 bases short, with 19 bases between. The CDR3 nucleotides are TGTGCCAGCAGTTTATCTCCCCCGGTTCACAGCACCTACGAGCAGTACTTC. The encoded protein is CASSLSPPVHSTYEQYF.

This clonotype was recorded many times. The chain combines TRBV14 with TRBJ2-1, with 7 bases identical to TRBD1. With V trimmed by 0 bases and J by 4 bases, 6 bases remained unmatched. CDR1 is SGHDN and CDR2 is FVKESK in the germline V gene. The CDR3 consists of 16 residues. The CDR3 sequence is CASSQDRDSLYNEQFF. CDR3 bases: TGTGCCAGCAGCCAAGATAGGGACAGTTTATACAATGAGCAGTTCTTC. The entire variable domain, with the rest obtained from reference TRBV14 and TRBJ2-1, is as follows: EAGVTQFPSHSVIEKGQTVTLRCDPISGHDNLYWYRRVMGKEIKFLLHFVKESKQDESGMPNNRFLAERTGGTYSTLKVQPAELEDSGVYFCASSQDRDSLYNEQFFGPGTRLTVL.

This clonotype was observed many times. The J gene is TRBJ2-7, the V gene TRBV20-1; D is tentatively TRBD1 or TRBD2 (5 bases each). Germline V gives CDR1 DFQATT, CDR2 SNEGSKA (reference sequence). Trimming took 6 bases from V and 2 from J, leaving 17 bases between them. The CDR3 contains 14 residues. The CDR3 DNA reads TGCAGTGCCCCGCCGGGACGTTTGGCCTACGAGCAGTACTTC. It codes for CSAPPGRLAYEQYF.

This clonotype was observed many times. The rearrangement joins TRBV5-1 to TRBJ2-7; 8 positions agree with TRBD1. V lost 5 bases and J lost 1; bases outside the gene matches: 5. Germline V gives CDR1 SGHRS, CDR2 YFSETQ. CDR3 length: 14 residues. The CDR3 nucleotides are TGCGCCAGCAGTTCAGGGGGCATTTCCTACGAGCAGTACTTC. This codes for CASSSGGISYEQYF.